The sequence of this T cell receptor (beta chain) was determined in a study of tumor-infiltrating lymphocytes in localized non-small cell lung cancer. Trimming removed 1 base from V and 5 bases from J, with 8 bases in between. Germline V gene data show CDR1 as SGHNT and CDR2 as YENEEA. The CDR3 loop spans 13 amino acids. On this clone: Its antigen remains unknown.

Generated by immunoSEQ multiplex PCR, the TCRdb table keeps only in-frame clones and is missing some. The table includes roughly 9,500 clones, around 72% detected once. Findings and caveats of the study: No T-cell fraction difference was seen between IM1 and IM2 tumors.

V and J are TRBV11-3 and TRBJ1-1, with D unresolved. The specimen was lung tumor tissue. This sequence originates from a human donor with non-small cell lung cancer. The DNA for the CDR3 is TGTGCCAGCAGCTTAGCATTCGGGACTGAAGCTTTCTTT. Translated, it gives CASSLAFGTEAFF.